Listed below are T cell receptor beta chains from one sample, sequenced in a study of cytotoxic CD8 clonotypes in ibrutinib-treated CLL. Some clones are missing from TCRdb's copy, which holds only in-frame ones; the method was immunoSEQ multiplex PCR. In the table there are more than 200,000 clones, 70% of which are singletons. The sample consisted of PBMCs, taken after 24 months of ibrutinib treatment. All receptors derive from a human donor with chronic lymphocytic leukemia. The CDR3 runs from the conserved cysteine through the conserved F or W. A D gene is named only where the DNA matches it firmly. The size of a clone is reported for some rows only, either as once, few or many, or as a class for expanded clones.

j_gene | v_gene | abundance | d_gene | CDR3nt | CDR3aa
TRBJ1-2 | TRBV27 | - | TRBD1 | TGTGCCAGCAGCCAACAGGGGGTCGATGGCTACACCTTC | CASSQQGVDGYTF
TRBJ2-1 | TRBV29-1 | - | - | TGCAGCGTTGAAGTTCGGGACAATGAGCAGTTCTTC | CSVEVRDNEQFF
TRBJ2-3 | TRBV6-1 | - | - | TGTGCCAGCAAGGGGGGCATGGGCACAGATACGCAGTATTTT | CASKGGMGTDTQYF
TRBJ1-2 | TRBV14 | - | - | TGTGCCAGCAGCCAAAAGTTGGGAGTGCCCGGCTACACCTTC | CASSQKLGVPGYTF
TRBJ1-1 | TRBV27 | - | - | TGTGCTTCGTTTGGGGGGTACACTGAAGCTTTCTTT | CASFGGYTEAFF
TRBJ2-2 | TRBV27 | - | - | TGTGCCAGCAGTCCCCCTCGGTGGGGGGCAAAGGGCACCGGGGAGCTGTTTTTT | CASSPPRWGAKGTGELFF
TRBJ2-7 | TRBV27 | - | TRBD1 | TGTGCCAGCAGATCCAGGATGGGGACAGGAGGACTGGTTGAGTACTTC | CASRSRMGTGGLVEYF
TRBJ2-1 | TRBV7-3 | - | TRBD2 | TGTGCCAGCAGCTTAGCGGGAGGGCGGGATGGTGAGAATGAGCAGTTCTTC | CASSLAGGRDGENEQFF
TRBJ2-7 | TRBV30 | few | - | TGTGCCTCACTGGAGGTTCGCTACGAGCAGTACTTC | CASLEVRYEQYF
TRBJ2-1 | TRBV25-1 | - | - | TGTGCCAGCAGTGAATGGGGCAGGGGTAATGAGCAGTTCTTC | CASSEWGRGNEQFF
TRBJ2-7 | TRBV6-5 | - | - | TGTGCCAGCAGTTACCACCCTTCCTACGAGCAGTACTTC | CASSYHPSYEQYF
TRBJ1-2 | TRBV27 | few | - | TGTGCCAGCAGTTCAGCTTCGTTGGACTATGGCTACACCTTC | CASSSASLDYGYTF
TRBJ1-5 | TRBV11-2 | - | TRBD1 | TGTGCCAGCAGCCCCCAGACAGGGGCAGACCAGCCCCAGCATTTT | CASSPQTGADQPQHF
TRBJ2-7 | TRBV18 | - | TRBD1 | TGTGCCAGCTCACAAACCGGGACAGGGGTATCCTACGAGCAGTACTTC | CASSQTGTGVSYEQYF
TRBJ2-1 | TRBV4-3 | - | - | TGCGCCAGCAGCCATCTATCAGTTGGGTCCTACAATGAGCAGTTCTTC | CASSHLSVGSYNEQFF
TRBJ2-5 | TRBV4-3 | - | - | TGCGCCAGCAGCCAAGGCTGGGCCAACCAAGAGACCCAGTACTTC | CASSQGWANQETQYF
TRBJ1-1 | TRBV28 | - | TRBD1 | TGTGCCAGCAGTCGGACAGGGGGGATGAACACTGAAGCTTTCTTT | CASSRTGGMNTEAFF